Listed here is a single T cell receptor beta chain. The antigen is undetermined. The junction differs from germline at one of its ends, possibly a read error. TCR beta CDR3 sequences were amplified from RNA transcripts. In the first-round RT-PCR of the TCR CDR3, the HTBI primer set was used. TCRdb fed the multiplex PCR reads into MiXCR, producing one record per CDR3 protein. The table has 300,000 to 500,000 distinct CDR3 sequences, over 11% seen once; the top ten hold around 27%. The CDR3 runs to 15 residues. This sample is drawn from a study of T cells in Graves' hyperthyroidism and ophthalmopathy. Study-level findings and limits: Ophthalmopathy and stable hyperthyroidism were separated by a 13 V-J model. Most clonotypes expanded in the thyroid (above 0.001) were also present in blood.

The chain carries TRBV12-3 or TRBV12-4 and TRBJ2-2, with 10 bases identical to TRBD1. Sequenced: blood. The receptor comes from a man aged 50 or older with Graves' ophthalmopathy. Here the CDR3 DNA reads TGTGCCAGCAGTTTGTGGGACAGGGGTATGGGGGGGCTGTTTTTT. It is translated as CASSLWDRGMGGLFF.